Below are 3 T cell receptor beta chains sequenced from a single sample in a study of T cells after yellow fever vaccination. TCRdb ran MiXCR on the 5' RACE reads and lists one entry per CDR3 protein. The profile shows around 550,000 distinct CDR3 sequences, roughly 19% of them singletons. The sample consisted of PBMCs, taken 15 days after the yellow fever booster vaccination. The receptors here all came from a young man who received the YFV17D yellow fever vaccine.

This clonotype has only a few counts. This rearrangement joins TRBV18 to TRBJ2-2; the D gene is possibly TRBD1 (5 bases). The CDR3 has 17 amino acids. Per the germline V gene, CDR1 is KGHSH and CDR2 is LQKENI. Trimming pared 6 bases from V and 2 bases from J, leaving 19 bases between. Written as DNA, the CDR3 is TGTGCCAGCTCTACCACAGGCACTACGAAAAACACCGGGGAGCTGTTTTTT. It codes for CASSTTGTTKNTGELFF.

The chain is built from TRBV10-2 and TRBJ2-3, with unresolved D. Trimming removed 3 bases at V and 2 bases at J, with 9 bases between. Per germline, CDR1 WSHSY and CDR2 SAAADI. The CDR3 spans 14 residues. DNA of the CDR3: TGCGCCAGCAGTGATGGCGGCTCCACAGATACGCAGTATTTT. This gives the protein CASSDGGSTDTQYF.

This clonotype was detected only a few times. The V gene is TRBV6-5, the J gene TRBJ2-3; the D is unclear. This CDR3 is 15 amino acids long. V was pared by 0 bases and J by 1 base, with 8 bases between. CDR1 is MNHEY, CDR2 SVGAGI, per germline. For the CDR3, the DNA is TGTGCCAGCAGTTACTCCCCGTGGGGCACAGATACGCAGTATTTT. Protein product: CASSYSPWGTDTQYF.